The entry below gives a single T cell receptor (beta chain) sequence along with its context. The data were taken from a study of blood T cell repertoires in COVID-19. Study-level background: Both acute and convalescent COVID-19 samples were obtained from the United States, Italy and Spain. PBMCs, B-cell-depleted T cells, or T cells were the source of the cDNA or gDNA that made up the material.

Original handling: Estimates of nucleated cell counts were drawn from the amplification of reference gene primers. The table came from immunoSEQ multiplex PCR; TCRdb's copy has only in-frame clones and leaves some out. V and J calls and clone size follow that table, whereas D and trimming were derived from the DNA. The table records more than 65,000 clones, around 83% of them present only once. Sequencing was carried out using peripheral blood. The receptor comes from a woman of 80 years or more with acute or convalescent COVID-19.

Written as DNA, the CDR3 is TGTGCCAGCAGCCTCGGGGATACAGATACGCAGTATTTT. This codes for CASSLGDTDTQYF. The chain has TRBV11-2 and TRBJ2-3; D is possibly TRBD2 (5 bases). Trimming stripped 5 bases from V and 3 bases from J, with 9 bases between. The CDR3 contains 13 residues. CDR1 and CDR2 (germline): SGHAT, FQNNGV.